One sample yielded the 23 T cell receptor beta chains listed below, sequenced in a study of blood T cell repertoires in COVID-19. The protocol was immunoSEQ multiplex PCR, while the TCRdb copy is restricted to in-frame clones and leaves out a portion. The sample contains 250,000 to 350,000 clones, roughly 90% of which appear only once. The sequencing sample was made of peripheral blood. The source is a woman aged 45-60 years with active or convalescent COVID-19.

J is TRBJ1-2 and V is TRBV4-3, with TRBD1 matching 7 bases. Germline CDR1 is LGHNA and CDR2 is YSLEER. Losses at the gene ends were 3 bases for V and 3 bases for J; bases not matched to a gene: 4. This CDR3 contains 14 residues. The CDR3 bases are TGCGCCAGCAGCCAGTACAGGGGAGACTATGGCTACACCTTC. Translating it yields CASSQYRGDYGYTF.

This chain joins TRBV18 and TRBJ1-6; 9 bases map to TRBD1. This CDR3 spans 13 amino acids. Trimming took 3 bases from V and 15 from J; bases not matched to a gene: 6. CDR1 is KGHSH, CDR2 LQKENI, per germline. CDR3 amino acids: CASSPLDRGFLHF. Written as DNA, the CDR3 is TGTGCCAGCTCACCTCTCGACAGGGGGTTCCTCCACTTT.

J is TRBJ2-7 and V is TRBV5-1, with D perhaps TRBD1 (6 bases). V lost 3 bases and J lost 5, with 12 bases in between. CDR1 SGHRS and CDR2 YFSETQ come from the germline V gene. The CDR3 loop spans 13 amino acids. This CDR3 is CASSSSGAHEQYF. In nucleotides, the CDR3 is TGCGCCAGCAGCTCTTCAGGGGCCCACGAGCAGTACTTC.

The V call is TRBV5-1, the J call TRBJ2-3, with TRBD2 as a possible D gene (5 bases). The V gene's germline CDR1 is SGHRS and CDR2 YFSETQ. The CDR3 sequence is 14 residues long. Deletions cut 4 bases from V and 0 bases from J, with 9 bases between. CDR3 loop: CASSVTRSTDTQYF. The CDR3 bases are TGCGCCAGCAGCGTTACTAGAAGCACAGATACGCAGTATTTT.

V gene TRBV5-8 combines with J gene TRBJ2-7; D might be TRBD2 (6 bases). Germline V gene sequence: CDR1 SGHTS, CDR2 YDEGEE. This CDR3 region has 16 residues. Trimming cost V 0 bases and J 2 bases, with 15 bases left between them. In DNA form, the CDR3 reads TGTGCCAGCAGCTTGGCAGCGGCGGGGCGCCCCTACGAGCAGTACTTC. Protein: CASSLAAAGRPYEQYF.

The chain recombines TRBV28 with TRBJ1-5; 7 nucleotides agree with TRBD1. With 10 bases clipped from V and 0 bases from J, the junction kept 12 bases outside the gene matches. This CDR3 is built from 16 residues. Per the germline V gene, CDR1 is MDHEN and CDR2 is SYDVKM. In DNA, the CDR3 is TGTGCCACCAATCAAGGGGGCCCCTATAGCAATCAGCCCCAGCATTTT. As protein: CATNQGGPYSNQPQHF.

The chain joins TRBV14 to TRBJ2-7; D might be TRBD2 (6 bases). The CDR3 runs to 14 residues. The germline CDR1 and CDR2 sequences are SGHDN and FVKESK. Trimming stripped 2 bases from V and 5 bases from J, with 13 bases between. The DNA for the CDR3 is TGTGCCAGCAGCCAATCCCTAGCGATCCACGAGCAGTACTTC. Protein product: CASSQSLAIHEQYF.

The CDR3 DNA reads as TGTGCCAGCAGCCACGGACTAGCGGGAGAGGTGGGGCAAGAGACCCAGTACTTC. Amino acids: CASSHGLAGEVGQETQYF. The V gene is TRBV7-6, the J gene TRBJ2-5; 13 bases are a match to TRBD2. Germline values: CDR1 SGHVS, CDR2 FNYEAQ. The V segment lost 5 bases and the J segment 2 bases; nucleotides outside the gene matches: 11. The CDR3 length is 18 residues.

The chain recombines TRBV9 with TRBJ2-1; D is uncertain. Per germline, CDR1 SGDLS and CDR2 YYNGEE. V was shortened by 0 bases and J by 6 bases, with 16 bases between the two germline ends. The CDR3 loop spans 16 amino acids. Here the CDR3 DNA reads TGTGCCAGCAGCGTAGCTGGTTCTTACAGTACCAATGAGCAGTTCTTC. This codes for CASSVAGSYSTNEQFF.

The chain recombines TRBV28 with TRBJ2-7; D is perhaps TRBD1 (5 bases). The CDR3 is 11 residues long. V lost 5 bases, J lost 7 bases, and 9 bases lay in between. Per germline, CDR1 MDHEN and CDR2 SYDVKM. The CDR3: CASSLGPEQYF. In DNA form, the CDR3 reads TGTGCCAGCAGTCTGGGGCCGGAGCAGTACTTC. Using reference TRBV28 and TRBJ2-7 for the parts outside the CDR3, the full variable domain is DVKVTQSSRYLVKRTGEKVFLECVQDMDHENMFWYRQDPGLGLRLIYFSYDVKMKEKGDIPEGYSVSREKKERFSLILESASTNQTSMYLCASSLGPEQYFGPGTRLTVT.

This clone was detected once. This chain links TRBV19 with TRBJ2-1, with D perhaps matching TRBD2 (6 bases). Germline loops: CDR1 LNHDA, CDR2 SQIVND (reference sequence). Trimming removed 4 bases at V and 1 base at J, with 17 bases between. The CDR3 extends over 17 amino acids. This CDR3 is CASSSPGALLSYNEQFF. CDR3 DNA: TGTGCCAGTAGTAGCCCGGGAGCCTTACTTTCCTACAATGAGCAGTTCTTC.

J is TRBJ1-3 and V is TRBV30; D not resolved. CDR1 GTSNPN and CDR2 SVGIG come from the germline V gene (reference sequence). Between the trimmed V and J ends, which lost 2 bases and 0 bases, there was a span of 11 bases. The CDR3 has 15 residues. CDR3 residues: CAWSSDSYSGNTIYF. CDR3 coding DNA: TGTGCCTGGAGTTCCGACTCATACTCTGGAAACACCATATATTTT.

The rearrangement joins TRBV10-1 to TRBJ1-3; maybe TRBD1 (5 bases). V shed 6 bases and J shed 0 bases, with 12 bases lying between them. The CDR3 is 15 residues long. Germline V gives CDR1 WNHNN, CDR2 SYGVQD (reference sequence). The CDR3 spells CASSEQENSGNTIYF. As DNA, the CDR3 is TGCGCCAGCAGCGAACAGGAAAACTCTGGAAACACCATATATTTT.

This chain uses TRBV24-1 with TRBJ2-5; TRBD1 agrees at 8 bases. Germline-derived CDR1 and CDR2 are KGHDR and SFDVKD. Trimming removed 3 bases from V and 6 bases from J; junction bases left unmatched: 2. The CDR3 is 13 residues long. DNA for the CDR3: TGTGCCACCAGTGATCCAGGGGGCCAGACCCAGTACTTC. It yields the protein CATSDPGGQTQYF.

In its sample, this clone was seen a few times. CDR3 amino acids: CASGPGAGGLRGPANEQFF. The DNA of the CDR3 is TGCGCCAGCGGCCCGGGGGCAGGGGGCTTACGTGGGCCTGCCAATGAGCAGTTCTTC. The V gene is TRBV10-1, the J gene TRBJ2-1; 8 bases map to TRBD1. V shed 8 bases and J 6 bases; nucleotides not matched to a gene: 24. Germline V gene data show CDR1 as WNHNN and CDR2 as SYGVQD (reference sequence). The CDR3 runs 19 residues.

The chain combines TRBV2 with TRBJ1-5; D unclear. The CDR3 has 14 residues. Trimming removed 3 bases at V and 3 bases at J, with 9 bases between. CDR1 and CDR2 from the germline V gene are SNHLY and FYNNEI. The CDR3 protein is CASSDFRLNQPQHF. CDR3 bases: TGTGCCAGCAGTGATTTCAGACTCAATCAGCCCCAGCATTTT.

This chain joins TRBV4-3 and TRBJ1-2, with D uncertain. Trimming shortened V by 1 base and J by 4 bases, and 10 bases separated the two germline ends. The germline V gene has CDR1 LGHNA and CDR2 YSLEER. The CDR3 contains 14 residues. The CDR3 is CASSQAMNSYGYTF. The CDR3, as DNA: TGCGCCAGCAGCCAAGCGATGAATAGCTATGGCTACACCTTC.

The V and J genes are TRBV4-3 and TRBJ1-2, with D possibly TRBD1 on 5 matching bases. The CDR3 is 15 amino acids. Germline V gene lookup returns CDR1 LGHNA and CDR2 YSLEER. Deletions cut 0 bases from V and 0 bases from J, with 8 bases between. The CDR3 region is CASSQDAGPNYGYTF. The CDR3 DNA is TGCGCCAGCAGCCAAGATGCAGGGCCTAACTATGGCTACACCTTC.

The rearrangement links TRBV6-2 or TRBV6-3 to TRBJ1-1, with TRBD1 as a possible D gene (5 bases). There are 16 residues in the CDR3. Trimming took off 0 bases at V and 1 base at J, with 12 bases between the two ends. Germline assignment: CDR1 MNHEY and CDR2 SVGEGT. CDR3 protein: CASSYSGWGSNTEAFF. The DNA of the CDR3 is TGTGCCAGCAGTTACTCCGGGTGGGGCTCGAACACTGAAGCTTTCTTT.

This clone was recorded only once. The V gene is TRBV18, the J gene TRBJ1-1; TRBD1 matches 9 bases. The CDR3 has 15 amino acids. The germline CDR1 and CDR2 sequences are KGHSH and LQKENI. J was trimmed by 6 bases and V by 6 bases; bases with no gene match: 11. CDR3 sequence reads: CASSQNRGQTAEAFF. The DNA for the CDR3 is TGTGCCAGCTCGCAAAACAGGGGGCAAACGGCTGAAGCTTTCTTT. Filled out from reference TRBV18 and TRBJ1-1, the complete variable domain reads NAGVMQNPRHLVRRRGQEARLRCSPMKGHSHVYWYRQLPEEGLKFMVYLQKENIIDESGMPKERFSAEFPKEGPSILRIQQVVRGDSAAYFCASSQNRGQTAEAFFGQGTRLTVV.

The chain links TRBV7-9 to TRBJ2-7; the D gene is possibly TRBD1 (6 bases). V was shortened by 5 bases and J by 5 bases, with 16 bases between the two germline ends. This CDR3 is 14 amino acids long. Germline CDR1 is SEHNR and CDR2 is FQNEAQ (reference sequence). The CDR3 is CASSADRSPNEQYF. CDR3 nucleotide sequence: TGTGCCAGCAGCGCGGACAGATCTCCTAACGAGCAGTACTTC.

The chain employs TRBV6-5 and TRBJ1-6; maybe TRBD1 (6 bases). CDR3 length: 13 amino acids. Trimming pared 6 bases from V and 4 bases from J, leaving 7 bases between. From germline, CDR1 is MNHEY and CDR2 SVGAGI. The CDR3 sequence: CASRTGYNSPLHF. The CDR3 DNA reads TGTGCCAGCAGGACAGGATATAATTCACCCCTCCACTTT.

The chain links TRBV7-2 to TRBJ2-3, with a weak D call TRBD2 (6 bases). The CDR3 totals 12 residues. V gave up 5 bases and J gave up 8 bases, with 11 bases separating them. CDR1 is SGHTA and CDR2 is FQGNSA in the germline V gene. The chain's CDR3 is CASSKGLGTQYF. DNA for the CDR3: TGTGCCAGCAGCAAGGGACTGGGTACGCAGTATTTT.